Listed here are 7 T cell receptor beta chains from one sample, sequenced in a study of shared clonotypes between healthy human individuals. TCRdb's table, derived via immunoSEQ multiplex PCR, lists solely in-frame clones and lacks some. Seen here are about 1 million clones, 70% to 80% observed once, and the top ten hold roughly 1.5%. The sample comprised memory CD4+ T cells sorted from blood. Subset described: CD45RA-negative fraction. The receptors come from a man aged 18 to 30 in good health.

The count of this clone is one. CDR3 in amino acids: CASSFSGTSGKEQFF. CDR3 DNA: TGTGCCAGCAGCTTTTCCGGGACTAGCGGGAAAGAGCAGTTCTTC. The rearrangement joins TRBV5-4 to TRBJ2-1; 13 nucleotides line up with TRBD2. The CDR3 is 15 residues long. Germline V lookup: CDR1 SGHNT, CDR2 YYREEE (reference sequence). Trimming took 2 bases from V and 10 from J; bases not matched to a gene: 6.

This sequence joins TRBV27 and TRBJ1-5, with no clear D. Germline CDR1 MNHEY, CDR2 SMNVEV (reference sequence). The CDR3 has 13 amino acids. Trimming took 1 base from V and 6 from J, leaving 7 bases between them. In DNA form, the CDR3 reads TGTGCCAGCAGTTTATTAAATAGTCAGCCCCAGCATTTT. Translating it yields CASSLLNSQPQHF.

The chain recombines TRBV6-6 with TRBJ1-5, with D perhaps matching TRBD1 (6 bases). The germline V gene encodes CDR1 MNHNY and CDR2 SVGAGI (reference sequence). Trimming removed 6 bases from V and 4 bases from J, with 16 bases in between. This CDR3 is built from 15 residues. CDR3 residues: CASSDVGATNQPQHF. CDR3 sequence (DNA): TGTGCCAGCAGCGACGTGGGGGCGACGAATCAGCCCCAGCATTTT.

The V gene is TRBV12-5, the J gene TRBJ1-6, with a weak D call TRBD1 (5 bases). V lost 1 base and J lost 6, with 13 bases in between. This CDR3 has 16 residues. Germline V gene lookup returns CDR1 LGHNT and CDR2 FRNRAP. In nucleotides, the CDR3 is TGTGCTAGTGGTTTGGGACAGCCCGGAGGTAATTCACCCCTCCACTTT. It yields the protein CASGLGQPGGNSPLHF.

To note about this clone: Other DNA sequences of this sample code for an identical CDR3. The rearrangement links TRBV7-2 to TRBJ2-7, with unresolved D. The CDR3 length is 12 residues. Trimming removed 1 base from V and 1 base from J, with 2 bases in between. Germline V lookup: CDR1 SGHTA, CDR2 FQGNSA. As DNA, the CDR3 is TGTGCCAGCAGCTTAGGATCCTACGAGCAGTACTTC. Protein sequence: CASSLGSYEQYF.

The rearrangement links TRBV7-6 to TRBJ2-2, with a possible D match to TRBD1 (6 bases). CDR3 length: 16 residues. Between the trimmed V and J ends, which lost 5 bases and 0 bases, there was a span of 13 bases. Germline lookup yields CDR1 SGHVS and CDR2 FNYEAQ. CDR3 nucleotides: TGTGCCAGCAGCGAGACGGGACAATCGAACACCGGGGAGCTGTTTTTT. This sequence encodes CASSETGQSNTGELFF.

This clone showed up just once. V usage is TRBV9 and J usage is TRBJ2-2; D is unresolved. V was pared by 1 base and J by 5 bases, with 9 bases between. Germline V gives CDR1 SGDLS, CDR2 YYNGEE. This CDR3 is 14 amino acids long. The CDR3: CASSVIAGTGELFF. CDR3 DNA sequence: TGTGCCAGCAGCGTAATAGCCGGGACCGGGGAGCTGTTTTTT.